Listed below are T cell receptor beta chains from one sample, sequenced in a study of T cell responses to AZD1222 COVID-19 vaccine. Clones were sequenced by immunoSEQ multiplex PCR, and TCRdb holds only the in-frame ones, with some missing. The sample consists of around 140,000 clones, approximately 90% of them appearing once. The sample in question was peripheral blood, obtained on day 0 of AZD1222 vaccination. Receptor source: an adult in good health. Both conserved end residues are part of each CDR3. D genes are given only for firm matches. Clone size is not always given. Where it is, it says once, few, many or a class for expanded clones.

D gene: NA; J gene: TRBJ1-1; V gene: TRBV6-1; clone size: once; CDR3 protein: CASSESRGNTEAFF; CDR3 DNA: TGTGCCAGCAGTGAATCCCGGGGCAACACTGAAGCTTTCTTT
D gene: NA; J gene: TRBJ1-3; V gene: TRBV9; clone size: NA; CDR3 protein: CASSSGSGNTIYF; CDR3 DNA: TGTGCCAGCAGCTCTGGCTCTGGAAACACCATATATTTT
D gene: NA; J gene: TRBJ2-7; V gene: TRBV4-2; clone size: NA; CDR3 protein: CASSQEGYGGYEQYF; CDR3 DNA: TGTGCCAGCAGCCAAGAGGGATACGGGGGCTACGAGCAGTACTTC
D gene: NA; J gene: TRBJ2-3; V gene: TRBV27; clone size: few; CDR3 protein: CASTPPGRATDTQYF; CDR3 DNA: TGTGCCAGCACCCCTCCTGGGCGAGCAACAGATACGCAGTATTTT
D gene: NA; J gene: TRBJ1-4; V gene: TRBV27; clone size: NA; CDR3 protein: CASRRGGTNEKLFF; CDR3 DNA: TGTGCCAGCAGAAGGGGAGGAACTAATGAAAAACTGTTTTTT
D gene: NA; J gene: TRBJ1-2; V gene: TRBV19; clone size: NA; CDR3 protein: CASSRGRSTINYGYTF; CDR3 DNA: TGTGCCAGTAGCCGAGGACGGTCCACTATTAACTATGGCTACACCTTC
D gene: NA; J gene: TRBJ2-1; V gene: TRBV29-1; clone size: NA; CDR3 protein: CSVEQLGAYNEQFF; CDR3 DNA: TGCAGCGTTGAACAACTGGGAGCCTACAATGAGCAGTTCTTC
D gene: NA; J gene: TRBJ2-6; V gene: TRBV7-2; clone size: NA; CDR3 protein: CASSLNSGAKVLTF; CDR3 DNA: TGTGCCAGCAGCTTGAACTCTGGGGCCAAGGTCCTGACTTTC
D gene: TRBD2; J gene: TRBJ2-7; V gene: TRBV2; clone size: medium-sized; CDR3 protein: CASELSGRDGEQYF; CDR3 DNA: TGTGCCAGCGAACTTAGCGGGAGGGACGGCGAGCAGTACTTC
D gene: NA; J gene: TRBJ2-2; V gene: TRBV7-2; clone size: NA; CDR3 protein: CASSLGGGAGELFF; CDR3 DNA: TGTGCCAGCAGCTTAGGAGGGGGGGCCGGGGAGCTGTTTTTT
D gene: TRBD1; J gene: TRBJ1-2; V gene: TRBV28; clone size: once; CDR3 protein: CASLSAGDRFLGGYTF; CDR3 DNA: TGTGCCAGCCTATCCGCGGGGGACAGGTTTTTAGGTGGCTACACCTTC
D gene: NA; J gene: TRBJ2-7; V gene: TRBV7-6; clone size: few; CDR3 protein: CASSADSRVPRLEQYF; CDR3 DNA: TGTGCCAGCAGCGCGGATTCCCGGGTCCCACGGCTCGAGCAGTACTTC
D gene: TRBD1; J gene: TRBJ2-7; V gene: TRBV6-2/TRBV6-3; clone size: NA; CDR3 protein: CASSYPTGGTSYEQYF; CDR3 DNA: TGTGCCAGCAGTTACCCAACAGGGGGCACCTCCTACGAGCAGTACTTC
D gene: NA; J gene: TRBJ2-1; V gene: TRBV6-2/TRBV6-3; clone size: NA; CDR3 protein: CASSYETSGNEQFF; CDR3 DNA: TGTGCCAGCAGTTACGAGACTAGTGGCAATGAGCAGTTCTTC
D gene: NA; J gene: TRBJ2-1; V gene: TRBV27; clone size: NA; CDR3 protein: CASSLLLGYEQFF; CDR3 DNA: TGTGCCAGCAGTTTACTTCTGGGATATGAGCAGTTCTTC
D gene: NA; J gene: TRBJ1-1; V gene: TRBV9; clone size: NA; CDR3 protein: CASSGSGWGAEAFF; CDR3 DNA: TGTGCCAGCAGCGGCTCAGGGTGGGGCGCTGAAGCTTTCTTT
D gene: TRBD2; J gene: TRBJ2-7; V gene: TRBV30; clone size: NA; CDR3 protein: CAWRSGSRVSYEQYF; CDR3 DNA: TGTGCCTGGCGTAGCGGGAGTCGGGTAAGCTACGAGCAGTACTTC
D gene: NA; J gene: TRBJ1-1; V gene: TRBV18; clone size: NA; CDR3 protein: CASSPSSTEAFF; CDR3 DNA: TGTGCCAGCTCACCCTCGTCGACTGAAGCTTTCTTT
D gene: NA; J gene: TRBJ1-2; V gene: TRBV7-9; clone size: NA; CDR3 protein: CASSFAQGGGYTF; CDR3 DNA: TGTGCCAGCAGCTTCGCGCAGGGTGGAGGCTACACCTTC
D gene: NA; J gene: TRBJ1-1; V gene: TRBV30; clone size: NA; CDR3 protein: CAGSRGNTEAFF; CDR3 DNA: TGTGCCGGCTCGCGGGGTAACACTGAAGCTTTCTTT
D gene: NA; J gene: TRBJ1-2; V gene: TRBV6-1; clone size: NA; CDR3 protein: CASSEVPGGRTYGYTF; CDR3 DNA: TGTGCCAGCAGTGAAGTCCCGGGGGGTAGGACTTATGGCTACACCTTC
D gene: NA; J gene: TRBJ1-2; V gene: TRBV28; clone size: NA; CDR3 protein: CASTSGYGYTF; CDR3 DNA: TGTGCCAGCACTTCGGGCTATGGCTACACCTTC
D gene: NA; J gene: TRBJ1-2; V gene: TRBV7-2; clone size: NA; CDR3 protein: CASSHRDISGYTF; CDR3 DNA: TGTGCCAGCAGCCACAGGGATATTAGTGGCTACACCTTC
D gene: NA; J gene: TRBJ2-3; V gene: TRBV23-1; clone size: NA; CDR3 protein: CASSQPGGPGGCIDTQYF; CDR3 DNA: TGCGCCAGCAGTCAACCCGGGGGTCCAGGCGGATGTATAGATACGCAGTATTTT
D gene: TRBD2; J gene: TRBJ2-3; V gene: TRBV12-3/TRBV12-4; clone size: few; CDR3 protein: CASSRTSPETQYF; CDR3 DNA: TGTGCCAGCAGTCGGACTAGCCCGGAGACGCAGTATTTT
D gene: TRBD2; J gene: TRBJ2-3; V gene: TRBV29-1; clone size: NA; CDR3 protein: CSVGTSGRLTDTQYF; CDR3 DNA: TGCAGCGTAGGGACTAGCGGGAGGTTGACAGATACGCAGTATTTT
D gene: NA; J gene: TRBJ1-2; V gene: TRBV11-2; clone size: NA; CDR3 protein: CASSLDHRRQDYGYTF; CDR3 DNA: TGTGCCAGCAGCTTAGATCACCGGCGACAGGATTATGGCTACACCTTC
D gene: TRBD1; J gene: TRBJ1-2; V gene: TRBV28; clone size: NA; CDR3 protein: CASSPGTAIDYTF; CDR3 DNA: TGTGCCAGCAGTCCCGGGACAGCCATTGACTACACCTTC
D gene: NA; J gene: TRBJ2-1; V gene: TRBV20-1; clone size: NA; CDR3 protein: CSASVSGPYNEQFF; CDR3 DNA: TGCAGTGCTAGTGTAAGCGGACCCTACAATGAGCAGTTCTTC
D gene: TRBD1; J gene: TRBJ1-5; V gene: TRBV6-6; clone size: NA; CDR3 protein: CASGGQGAMEPQHF; CDR3 DNA: TGTGCCAGCGGGGGACAGGGGGCGATGGAGCCCCAGCATTTT
D gene: TRBD1; J gene: TRBJ1-4; V gene: TRBV10-1; clone size: NA; CDR3 protein: CATQDRASEKLFF; CDR3 DNA: TGCGCCACTCAAGACAGGGCGAGTGAAAAACTGTTTTTT
D gene: TRBD1; J gene: TRBJ1-1; V gene: TRBV19; clone size: NA; CDR3 protein: CASSSRGQGMNTEAFF; CDR3 DNA: TGTGCCAGTAGTTCCAGGGGGCAGGGGATGAACACTGAAGCTTTCTTT
D gene: TRBD1; J gene: TRBJ1-5; V gene: TRBV6-5; clone size: NA; CDR3 protein: CASSRLTGGNQPQHF; CDR3 DNA: TGTGCCAGCAGTCGACTTACAGGGGGTAATCAGCCCCAGCATTTT
D gene: TRBD2; J gene: TRBJ2-3; V gene: TRBV5-6; clone size: NA; CDR3 protein: CASNAPGLGTDTQYF; CDR3 DNA: TGTGCCAGCAACGCACCGGGACTAGGGACAGATACGCAGTATTTT
D gene: TRBD1; J gene: TRBJ2-6; V gene: TRBV3-1/TRBV3-2; clone size: once; CDR3 protein: CASSFVLGGAGANVLTF; CDR3 DNA: TGTGCCAGCAGTTTCGTTTTAGGGGGCGCTGGGGCCAACGTCCTGACTTTC
D gene: NA; J gene: TRBJ2-7; V gene: TRBV21-1; clone size: NA; CDR3 protein: CARGTGNNTYEQYF; CDR3 DNA: TGTGCCAGGGGGACAGGGAATAATACCTACGAGCAGTACTTC
D gene: NA; J gene: TRBJ2-5; V gene: TRBV6-5; clone size: NA; CDR3 protein: CASTPAGAETQYF; CDR3 DNA: TGTGCCAGCACCCCCGCCGGGGCGGAGACCCAGTACTTC
D gene: NA; J gene: TRBJ2-4; V gene: TRBV4-3; clone size: NA; CDR3 protein: CASSQGQVQGNIQYF; CDR3 DNA: TGCGCCAGCAGCCAAGGTCAGGTCCAGGGGAACATTCAGTACTTC
D gene: NA; J gene: TRBJ2-3; V gene: TRBV27; clone size: NA; CDR3 protein: CASSFGGHHLHTPQPGSTDTQYF; CDR3 DNA: TGTGCCAGCAGTTTTGGGGGGCACCATCTCCATACTCCGCAGCCCGGAAGCACAGATACGCAGTATTTT
D gene: NA; J gene: TRBJ2-6; V gene: TRBV13; clone size: NA; CDR3 protein: CASSSLIEANVLTF; CDR3 DNA: TGTGCCAGCAGCTCCCTGATTGAGGCCAACGTCCTGACTTTC
D gene: TRBD1; J gene: TRBJ1-2; V gene: TRBV11-2; clone size: NA; CDR3 protein: CASSFRQGARNYGYTF; CDR3 DNA: TGTGCCAGCAGCTTCCGACAGGGCGCCCGTAACTATGGCTACACCTTC
D gene: NA; J gene: TRBJ1-1; V gene: TRBV5-1; clone size: NA; CDR3 protein: CASSFRTANTEAFF; CDR3 DNA: TGCGCCAGCAGCTTCCGGACAGCAAACACTGAAGCTTTCTTT
D gene: NA; J gene: TRBJ1-1; V gene: TRBV5-1; clone size: NA; CDR3 protein: CASSGPGVTEAFF; CDR3 DNA: TGCGCCAGCAGCGGACCAGGGGTCACTGAAGCTTTCTTT
D gene: TRBD1; J gene: TRBJ1-6; V gene: TRBV7-8; clone size: NA; CDR3 protein: CASSATAGQGNSPLHF; CDR3 DNA: TGTGCCAGCAGCGCAACCGCCGGACAGGGAAATTCACCCCTCCACTTT
D gene: TRBD2; J gene: TRBJ2-7; V gene: TRBV9; clone size: NA; CDR3 protein: CASSPSSRAGGPYEQYF; CDR3 DNA: TGTGCCAGCAGCCCCAGTTCGAGAGCGGGAGGTCCCTACGAGCAGTACTTC